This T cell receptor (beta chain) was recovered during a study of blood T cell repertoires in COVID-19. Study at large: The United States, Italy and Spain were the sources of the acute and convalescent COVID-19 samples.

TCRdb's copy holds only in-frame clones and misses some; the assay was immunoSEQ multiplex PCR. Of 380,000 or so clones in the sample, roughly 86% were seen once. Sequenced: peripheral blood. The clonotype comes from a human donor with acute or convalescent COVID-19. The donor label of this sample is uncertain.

Written as DNA, the CDR3 is TGTGCCAGCAGACTTACAGGTTCGTTTTACAATGAGCAGTTCTTC. This codes for CASRLTGSFYNEQFF. The chain combines TRBV7-8 with TRBJ2-1; D may be TRBD1 (5 bases). This CDR3 is built from 15 residues. V lost 6 bases to trimming and J lost 4 bases, with 16 bases between them. Germline CDR1 reads SGHVS; CDR2 reads FQNEAQ.